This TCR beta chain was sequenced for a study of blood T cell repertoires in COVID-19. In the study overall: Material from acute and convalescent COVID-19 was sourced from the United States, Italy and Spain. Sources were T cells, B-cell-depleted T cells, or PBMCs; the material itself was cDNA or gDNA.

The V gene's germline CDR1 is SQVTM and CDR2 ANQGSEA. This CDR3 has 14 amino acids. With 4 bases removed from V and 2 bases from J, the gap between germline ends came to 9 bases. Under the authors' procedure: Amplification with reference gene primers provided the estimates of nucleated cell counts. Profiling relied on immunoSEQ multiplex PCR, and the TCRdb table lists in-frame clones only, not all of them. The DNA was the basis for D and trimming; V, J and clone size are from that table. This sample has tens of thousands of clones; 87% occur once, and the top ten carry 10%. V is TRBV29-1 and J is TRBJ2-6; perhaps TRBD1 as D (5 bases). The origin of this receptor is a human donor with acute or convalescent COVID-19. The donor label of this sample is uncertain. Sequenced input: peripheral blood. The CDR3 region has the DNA TGCAGCGTTGGGGGCACCCCTGGGGCCAACGTCCTGACTTTC. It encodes CSVGGTPGANVLTF.